The 10 T cell receptor beta chains below come from one sample, sequenced in a study of cytomegalovirus exposure and HLA in healthy donors. PCR primers comprised 60 Vbeta and 13 Jbeta primers. The method was immunoSEQ multiplex PCR; TCRdb's version includes in-frame clones alone and lacks a portion of them. Among roughly 170,000 clones, approximately 80% were seen once, and the ten largest hold less than 0.9%. Sequences were obtained from PBMCs. The receptors come from a female donor in good health and CMV-seronegative.

The V and J genes are TRBV7-2 and TRBJ2-2; D may be TRBD1 (6 bases). The ends were cut back, 1 base at V and 8 bases at J, with 17 bases in the middle. This CDR3 comprises 16 residues. Per the germline V gene, CDR1 is SGHTA and CDR2 is FQGNSA. CDR3 bases: TGTGCCAGCAGCTTAGTTCTGAACAGGGTATCTGGGGAGCTGTTTTTT. Encoded protein: CASSLVLNRVSGELFF.

CDR3 in amino acids: CASSHERGVSYEQYF. CDR3 coding DNA: TGTGCCAGCAGCCACGAGCGGGGAGTATCCTACGAGCAGTACTTC. The chain employs TRBV4-2 and TRBJ2-7, with TRBD2 matching over 7 bases. Unmatched junction bases numbered 6, after V lost 3 bases and J lost 1 base. Germline V gene lookup returns CDR1 LGHNA and CDR2 YNFKEQ. The CDR3 contains 15 residues.

This chain connects TRBV19 to TRBJ2-5; a possible D gene is TRBD1 (5 bases). Trimming removed 2 bases from V and 2 bases from J, with 15 bases in between. CDR3 length: 16 amino acids. Germline values: CDR1 LNHDA, CDR2 SQIVND (reference sequence). This CDR3 is CASSIFGQGEQETQYF. The CDR3 nucleotides read TGTGCCAGTAGTATATTTGGGCAGGGCGAACAAGAGACCCAGTACTTC.

This chain connects TRBV14 to TRBJ2-5; D remains unclear. CDR3 length: 15 amino acids. Looked up from germline, CDR1 is SGHDN and CDR2 is FVKESK. V was trimmed by 2 bases and J by 0 bases, leaving 10 bases between them. CDR3 amino acids: CASSQKDWYQETQYF. Written as DNA, the CDR3 is TGTGCCAGCAGCCAAAAAGACTGGTACCAAGAGACCCAGTACTTC.

This chain joins TRBV30 and TRBJ1-6; D is perhaps TRBD1 (5 bases). Germline V gene sequence: CDR1 GTSNPN, CDR2 SVGIG (reference sequence). The ends were cut back, 2 bases at V and 2 bases at J, with 13 bases in the middle. This CDR3 spans 16 amino acids. This chain's CDR3 is CAWSSEGRTYNSPLHF. Written as DNA, the CDR3 is TGTGCCTGGAGTTCGGAGGGGAGGACCTATAATTCACCCCTCCACTTT.

A few counts support this clone. The chain links TRBV11-1 to TRBJ1-1; possible D gene TRBD1, 5 bases. Trimming removed 5 bases from V and 8 bases from J, with 12 bases in between. CDR1 SGHAT and CDR2 FQDESV come from the germline V gene (reference sequence). The CDR3 runs 12 residues. CDR3 sequence (DNA): TGTGCCAGCAGCGGTGACAGAACCGAAGCTTTCTTT. Its translation is CASSGDRTEAFF.

This clone came up a few times. The V and J genes are TRBV19 and TRBJ1-4; maybe TRBD1 (5 bases). Trimming removed 7 bases at V and 2 bases at J, with 14 bases between. CDR3 length: 15 amino acids. Germline-derived CDR1 and CDR2 are LNHDA and SQIVND (reference sequence). CDR3 nucleotides: TGTGCCAGTAATGGGGGGTTCTACACTAATGAAAAACTGTTTTTT. This sequence encodes CASNGGFYTNEKLFF.

This sequence joins TRBV28 and TRBJ2-5; a possible D gene is TRBD1 (5 bases). The end of the DNA fits TRBJ2-7 better, so the J call may be wrong. The germline gives CDR1 MDHEN, CDR2 SYDVKM. This CDR3 spans 16 amino acids. The CDR3 bases are TGTGCCAGCAGTTTAGGGGCAGGTTCGGTATCCTACGAGCAGTACTTC. This gives the protein CASSLGAGSVSYEQYF.

This clone was detected only once. This rearrangement joins TRBV11-2 to TRBJ2-1; TRBD1 matches at 10 bases. Germline CDR1 is SGHAT and CDR2 is FQNNGV. CDR3 size: 15 residues. Trimming cost V 4 bases and J 6 bases; bases outside gene matches: 6. In DNA, the CDR3 is TGTGCCAGCAGCTCAGTCCGGGACAGGGGCAATGAGCAGTTCTTC. Its translation: CASSSVRDRGNEQFF.

The chain has TRBV7-9 and TRBJ2-1, with D possibly matching TRBD2 (5 bases). The V gene's germline CDR1 is SEHNR and CDR2 FQNEAQ (reference sequence). This CDR3 is 14 amino acids long. Trimming removed 2 bases at V and 10 bases at J, with 15 bases between. CDR3 residues: CASSLIAGPGEQFF. For the CDR3, the DNA is TGTGCCAGCAGCTTAATCGCGGGCCCGGGGGAGCAGTTCTTC.